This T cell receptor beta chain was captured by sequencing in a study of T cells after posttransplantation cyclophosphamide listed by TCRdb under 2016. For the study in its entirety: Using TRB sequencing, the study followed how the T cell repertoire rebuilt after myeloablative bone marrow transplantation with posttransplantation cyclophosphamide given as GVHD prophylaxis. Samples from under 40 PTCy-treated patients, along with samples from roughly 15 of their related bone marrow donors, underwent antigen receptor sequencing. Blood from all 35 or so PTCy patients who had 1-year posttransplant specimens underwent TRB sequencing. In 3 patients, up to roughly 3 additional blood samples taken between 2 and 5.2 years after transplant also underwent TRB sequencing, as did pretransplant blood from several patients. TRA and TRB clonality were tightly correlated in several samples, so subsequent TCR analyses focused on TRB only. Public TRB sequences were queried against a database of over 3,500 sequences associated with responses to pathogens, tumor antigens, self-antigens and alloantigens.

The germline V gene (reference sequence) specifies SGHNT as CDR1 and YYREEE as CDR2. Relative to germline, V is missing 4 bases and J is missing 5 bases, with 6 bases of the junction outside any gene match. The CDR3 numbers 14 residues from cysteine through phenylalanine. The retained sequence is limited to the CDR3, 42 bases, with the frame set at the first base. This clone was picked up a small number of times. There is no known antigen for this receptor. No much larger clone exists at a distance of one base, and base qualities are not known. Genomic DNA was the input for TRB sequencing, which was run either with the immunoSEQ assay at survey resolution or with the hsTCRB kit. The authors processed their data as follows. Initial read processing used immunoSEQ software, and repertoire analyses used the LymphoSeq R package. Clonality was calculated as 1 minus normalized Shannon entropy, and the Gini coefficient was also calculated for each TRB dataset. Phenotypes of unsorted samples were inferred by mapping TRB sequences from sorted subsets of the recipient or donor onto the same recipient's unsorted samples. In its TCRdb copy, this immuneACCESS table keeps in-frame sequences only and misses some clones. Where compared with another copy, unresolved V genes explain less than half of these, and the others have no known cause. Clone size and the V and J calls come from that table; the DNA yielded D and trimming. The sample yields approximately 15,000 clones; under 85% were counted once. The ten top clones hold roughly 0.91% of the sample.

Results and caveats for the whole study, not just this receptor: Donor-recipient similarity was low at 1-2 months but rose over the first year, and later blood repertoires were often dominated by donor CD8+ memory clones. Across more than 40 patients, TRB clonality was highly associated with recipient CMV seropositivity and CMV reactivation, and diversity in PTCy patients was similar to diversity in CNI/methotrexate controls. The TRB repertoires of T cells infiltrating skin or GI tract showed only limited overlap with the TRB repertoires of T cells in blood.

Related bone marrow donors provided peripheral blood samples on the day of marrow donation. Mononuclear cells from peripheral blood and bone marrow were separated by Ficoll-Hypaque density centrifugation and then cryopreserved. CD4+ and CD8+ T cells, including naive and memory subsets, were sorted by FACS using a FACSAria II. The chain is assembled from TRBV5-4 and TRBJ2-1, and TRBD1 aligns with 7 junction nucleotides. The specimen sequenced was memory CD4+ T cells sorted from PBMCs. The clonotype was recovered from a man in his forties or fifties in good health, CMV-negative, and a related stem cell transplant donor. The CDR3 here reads CASSPRDRNNEQFF. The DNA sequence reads TGTGCCAGCAGCCCCCGGGACAGAAACAATGAGCAGTTCTTC.